These 14 T cell receptor beta chains were sequenced from one sample in a study of chemoradiotherapy in HPV16-positive cancers. Using immunoSEQ multiplex PCR, the repertoire was profiled, and TCRdb retains in-frame clones only, with some absent. The sample has over 35,000 clones; 76% are singletons. The sample here was blood, taken from a patient who underwent chemoradiotherapy. Source of these receptors: a human donor with HPV-associated anogenital cancer.

The V call is TRBV6-5, the J call TRBJ2-3; 12 bases fit TRBD1. V lost 8 bases and J lost 4; bases outside the gene matches: 4. Germline V gene data show CDR1 as MNHEY and CDR2 as SVGAGI. The CDR3 is 14 residues long. This CDR3 is CASGGQGASDTQYF. The CDR3 DNA reads TGTGCCAGCGGGGGACAGGGGGCCTCAGATACGCAGTATTTT.

This sequence joins TRBV6-5 and TRBJ1-6, with 8 bases fitting TRBD1. V dropped 2 bases and J dropped 13; count of bases not matched to a gene: 13. Looked up from germline, CDR1 is MNHEY and CDR2 is SVGAGI. The CDR3 is 16 amino acids. CDR3 region: CASSYTPGGTGAPLHF. Here the CDR3 DNA reads TGTGCCAGCAGTTACACCCCAGGGGGCACAGGGGCTCCCCTCCACTTT.

This chain links TRBV7-2 with TRBJ2-7; 10 bases are a match to TRBD1. The CDR3 is made up of 17 amino acids. CDR1 and CDR2 (germline): SGHTA, FQGNSA. J lost 2 bases, V lost 0 bases, and 7 bases had no gene match. The CDR3 bases are TGTGCCAGCAGCTTAGCCCCGGGGACAGGGGTCCCCTACGAGCAGTACTTC. It yields the protein CASSLAPGTGVPYEQYF.

This clone was counted a single time. V usage is TRBV7-2 and J usage is TRBJ1-4; D remains ambiguous. CDR1 is SGHTA and CDR2 is FQGNSA in the germline V gene. The CDR3 has 13 residues. V gave up 5 bases and J gave up 7 bases, with 11 bases separating them. The CDR3 coding sequence is TGTGCCAGCAGCCAAGAGGCTTTTGAAAAACTGTTTTTT. It encodes CASSQEAFEKLFF.

This clone turned up a few times. V gene TRBV19 combines with J gene TRBJ2-7, with 7 bases fitting TRBD2. CDR1 is LNHDA and CDR2 is SQIVND in the germline V gene (reference sequence). The CDR3 spans 13 residues. The trim removed 5 bases at V and 6 bases at J, leaving 7 bases unmatched. The CDR3 DNA sequence: TGTGCCAGTAGTCCGGGACTACCTGGCGAGCAGTACTTC. Amino acid sequence: CASSPGLPGEQYF.

The chain links TRBV7-3 to TRBJ2-7, with D possibly matching TRBD1 (6 bases). Germline CDR1 is SGHTA and CDR2 is FQGTGA. The CDR3 loop spans 15 amino acids. The V gene lost 5 bases and the J gene lost 3 bases, with 17 bases spanning the gap. CDR3 coding DNA: TGTGCCAGCAGCCTTATGACAGGCGAACTCTACGAGCAGTACTTC. This gives the protein CASSLMTGELYEQYF.

Here the CDR3 reads CSAHRSEQFF. CDR3 DNA sequence: TGCAGTGCCCATAGGTCTGAGCAGTTCTTC. This chain uses TRBV20-1 with TRBJ2-1, with D hard to call. CDR1 is DFQATT, CDR2 SNEGSKA, per germline (reference sequence). V lost 6 bases, J lost 9 bases, and 9 bases lay in between. The CDR3 has 10 amino acids.

This clone was observed once. J is TRBJ1-2 and V is TRBV10-3, with D possibly being TRBD1 (5 bases). The CDR3 has 15 residues. Germline CDR1 is ENHRY and CDR2 is SYGVKD. V lost 3 bases and J 3 bases, leaving 14 bases between the germline ends. The CDR3 region has the DNA TGTGCCATCAGTGACGAGGGGTTTAGGGACTATGGCTACACCTTC. Translation: CAISDEGFRDYGYTF.

V and J are TRBV6-5 and TRBJ2-5, with 10 bases matching TRBD2. CDR3 size: 14 residues. Germline V gene data show CDR1 as MNHEY and CDR2 as SVGAGI. J lost 7 bases, V lost 7 bases, and 9 bases had no gene match. CDR3 in amino acids: CASKLAGNYRTQYF. The CDR3 DNA reads TGTGCCAGCAAACTAGCGGGGAACTACAGGACCCAGTACTTC.

The gene calls are TRBV5-4 and TRBJ2-2; TRBD2 agrees at 7 bases. CDR1 and CDR2 from the germline V gene are SGHNT and YYREEE (reference sequence). The CDR3 totals 15 residues. With 1 base clipped from V and 4 bases from J, the junction kept 4 bases outside the gene matches. CDR3 sequence reads: CASSLQTGGTGELFF. CDR3 nucleotides: TGTGCCAGCAGCTTGCAAACGGGGGGCACCGGGGAGCTGTTTTTT.

The chain uses TRBV4-3 and TRBJ1-6, with D possibly TRBD1 on 5 matching bases. CDR3 length equals 18 residues. CDR1 and CDR2 from the germline V gene are LGHNA and YSLEER. Trimming removed 0 bases at V and 0 bases at J, with 12 bases between. The CDR3 nucleotides read TGCGCCAGCAGCCAAGATCTACGGGGGAGCTCCTATAATTCACCCCTCCACTTT. This sequence encodes CASSQDLRGSSYNSPLHF.

This clone has just one count. The chain links TRBV10-3 to TRBJ1-6; D perhaps matches TRBD1 (5 bases). V shed 2 bases and J shed 5 bases, with 16 bases lying between them. Germline V gene data show CDR1 as ENHRY and CDR2 as SYGVKD. The CDR3 extends over 17 amino acids. The CDR3 protein is CAISEVGRGLNNSPLHF. The CDR3 coding sequence is TGTGCCATCAGTGAGGTGGGGCGGGGATTGAATAATTCACCCCTCCACTTT.

The chain joins TRBV9 to TRBJ1-1, with D possibly matching TRBD1 (5 bases). The V and J ends lost 0 bases and 4 bases respectively, with 7 bases between them. The CDR3 runs 13 residues. CDR1 is SGDLS, CDR2 YYNGEE, per germline. The CDR3: CASSVGQITEAFF. CDR3 nucleotide sequence: TGTGCCAGCAGCGTAGGACAGATCACTGAAGCTTTCTTT. The full variable domain, in which reference TRBV9 and TRBJ1-1 provide the parts outside the CDR3, is DSGVTQTPKHLITATGQRVTLRCSPRSGDLSVYWYQQSLDQGLQFLIQYYNGEERAKGNILERFSAQQFPDLHSELNLSSLELGDSALYFCASSVGQITEAFFGQGTRLTVV.

V usage is TRBV2 and J usage is TRBJ2-1; 13 bases match TRBD2. After removal of 7 bases from V and 10 bases from J, the junction contained 10 bases not matched to a gene. The CDR3 is 15 amino acids. Germline V lookup: CDR1 SNHLY, CDR2 FYNNEI. This CDR3 is CASTRPGLAGWEQFF. The DNA for the CDR3 is TGTGCCAGCACCCGCCCGGGACTAGCGGGGTGGGAGCAGTTCTTC.